This record looks at one TCR beta chain sequence and its context. Its antigen is unknown. No qualities accompany the bases; no much larger clone lies one base away. None of the patients whose archived tumor blocks were used had received neoadjuvant therapy prior to resection. In the preserved-tissue arm, the study used some 30 surgical resection samples taken from about 26 pancreatic ductal adenocarcinoma patients who had not previously been treated. For the resection arm, ten 5-micron curls of FFPE tumor adjacent to the multiplex immunohistochemistry slide were used for DNA extraction. These data belong to a study of CXCR4 blockade with PD-1 therapy in pancreatic cancer (dated by TCRdb to the late 2010s). At the level of the whole study: The study analyzed resected pancreatic ductal adenocarcinoma using both multiplex immunohistochemistry and TCRbeta immunosequencing, alongside ex vivo slice culture that tested PD-1 and CXCR4 blockade. Two geographically distinct regions were TCR-sequenced from each of about six tumors to assess intratumoral heterogeneity.

Trimming removed 0 bases from V and 0 bases from J; the gene matches leave 6 bases unexplained. The CDR3 holds 17 amino acids from the cysteine to the phenylalanine. Only CDR3 DNA is held: 51 bases, read in frame from base 1. In the germline V gene, CDR1 corresponds to SGHRS and CDR2 to YFSETQ. General findings and caveats noted by the study authors: Tumors showed clonal expansion, with mean productive clonality about 0.14 versus 0.05 in healthy blood, but clonality did not correlate with survival. A strong correlation was found between amino acid clone frequency and the number of distinct nucleotide rearrangements encoding each amino acid clone, suggesting convergent selection by common tumor antigens. Because only TCRbeta chains were sequenced, true antigen-specificity overlap among convergent dominant clones remained unconfirmed while awaiting paired alpha-beta single-cell sequencing.

The immunoSEQ Assay at Adaptive Biotechnologies was used to immunosequence TCRbeta CDR3 regions from the extracted DNA. The authors' analysis ran thus. To quantify the absolute abundance of each unique TCRbeta CDR3, sequences were collapsed and filtered. Clonality was calculated as 1 minus Pielou's evenness, with only productive in-frame rearrangements included in the computation. Regional overlap was measured by following the top 100 nucleotide rearrangements across paired samples, and the Morisita index was used to compare paired samples with unrelated samples. Convergence of nucleotide rearrangements onto identical amino acid sequences was assessed with the immunoSEQ Rearrangement Details tool. Here the immuneACCESS table is served through TCRdb, limited to in-frame sequences with V and J called. Missing clones are a known gap in these copies; in checked studies unresolved V genes cover under half, and the rest lacks a known reason. Clonal size and the V and J genes are those of that table, whereas D and trimming came from the DNA. Counted in this sample were around 2,600 clones; approximately 40% of them appeared once. Under 20% of the sample rests with the top ten.

Sample: tumor tissue. The rearrangement joined TRBV5-1 to TRBJ2-3; TRBD2 lines up with 8 middle nucleotides. The TCR comes from a human donor with pancreatic ductal adenocarcinoma. The base sequence is TGCGCCAGCAGCTTGGGGGGACTAGGGACTAGCACAGATACGCAGTATTTT. This is translated as CASSLGGLGTSTDTQYF.